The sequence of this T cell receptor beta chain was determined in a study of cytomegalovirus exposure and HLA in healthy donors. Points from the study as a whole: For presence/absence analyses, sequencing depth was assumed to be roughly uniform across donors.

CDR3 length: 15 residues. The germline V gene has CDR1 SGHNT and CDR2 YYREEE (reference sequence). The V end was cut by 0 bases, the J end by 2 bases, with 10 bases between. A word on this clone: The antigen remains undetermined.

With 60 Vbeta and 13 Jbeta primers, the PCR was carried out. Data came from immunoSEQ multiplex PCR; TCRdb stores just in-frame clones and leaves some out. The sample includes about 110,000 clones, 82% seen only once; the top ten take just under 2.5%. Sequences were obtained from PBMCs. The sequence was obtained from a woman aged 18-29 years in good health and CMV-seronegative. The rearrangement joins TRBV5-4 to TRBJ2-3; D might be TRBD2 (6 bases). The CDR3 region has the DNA TGTGCCAGCAGCTTGGTAGCGGACATCACAGATACGCAGTATTTT. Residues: CASSLVADITDTQYF.